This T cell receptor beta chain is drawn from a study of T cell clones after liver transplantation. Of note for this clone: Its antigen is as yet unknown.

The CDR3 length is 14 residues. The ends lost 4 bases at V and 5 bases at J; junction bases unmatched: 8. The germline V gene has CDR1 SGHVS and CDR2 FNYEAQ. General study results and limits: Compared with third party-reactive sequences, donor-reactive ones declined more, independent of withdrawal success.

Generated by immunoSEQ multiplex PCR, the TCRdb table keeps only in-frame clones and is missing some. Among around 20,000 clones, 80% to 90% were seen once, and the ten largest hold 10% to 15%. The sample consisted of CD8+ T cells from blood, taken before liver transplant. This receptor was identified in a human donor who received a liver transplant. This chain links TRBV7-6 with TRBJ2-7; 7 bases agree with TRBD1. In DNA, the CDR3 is TGTGCCAGCAGCTCCCAGACAGGGAAAAACGAGCAGTACTTC. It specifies CASSSQTGKNEQYF.